This T cell receptor (beta chain) came from a study of blood T cells in healthy people across ages. On this clonotype: Antigen unknown.

For the second PCR, which ran for about 6 to 11 cycles, a sample-barcoded 5' primer and a J-beta primer mix were used. TCRdb independently ran MiXCR on the 5' RACE reads; one entry per CDR3 protein. The sample lists 1.5 million to 2 million distinct CDR3 sequences, roughly 50% seen once, with about 2.1% in the top ten. Findings and caveats of the study: Across the age range, TCR beta diversity per million T cells fell in a roughly linear way. Estimates drawn from one million T cells were deemed to understate diversity.

The TCR was taken from a middle-aged woman in good health. The sample comprised blood.

In DNA, the CDR3 is TGTGCCAGCAGCTCGGGCAGCCACGGACAGGGGGTTTCACCCCTCCACTTT. It translates to CASSSGSHGQGVSPLHF. The V call is TRBV7-9, the J call TRBJ1-6; 10 bases map to TRBD1. J was trimmed by 9 bases and V by 4 bases; bases with no gene match: 12. The germline V gene has CDR1 SEHNR and CDR2 FQNEAQ (reference sequence). The CDR3 is 17 amino acids.